Presented here are 3 T cell receptor beta chains from one specimen sequenced in a study of regulatory T cells in long-lasting Graves disease (dated by TCRdb to about 2021). The library was obtained by multiplex PCR. TCRdb shows the sequencer as Illumina HiSeq 4000. TCR beta libraries were built with iRepertoire HTBI primers and Arm-PCR amplification of CDR3 regions. The public reads were reprocessed in TCRdb via fastp at Q25 and MiXCR, keeping in-frame beta chains. Rows with one shared CDR3 protein collapse into an entry with the most common genes and DNA. Across this sample there are about 470,000 distinct CDR3 sequences, with 20% to 25% seen only once. The biggest ten clones account for less than 9% of the sample. This sample's time point label indicates: persistent/refractory GD, antithyroid drugs over 5 years with positive TRAb. RNA was extracted from PBMCs in TRIzol for both TCR sequencing and RNA sequencing.

The material sequenced was peripheral blood mononuclear cells (PBMCs), taken when the disease was refractory, from a patient treated with antithyroid drugs. Source of these receptors: a female donor with Graves disease.

There are a few counts of this clonotype. The chain employs TRBV7-2 and TRBJ1-4; 7 nucleotides line up with TRBD1. This CDR3 has 19 amino acids. The V gene end was trimmed by 4 bases and the J gene end by 0 bases; junction bases not matched to a gene: 14. Germline V CDR1 and CDR2: SGHTA, FQGNSA. CDR3 sequence: CASSSDNRGLVSTNEKLFF. CDR3 in DNA: TGTGCCAGCAGCTCTGATAACAGGGGCCTCGTATCAACTAATGAAAAACTGTTTTTT.

This sequence joins TRBV5-1 and TRBJ2-7; no reliable D call. V lost 3 bases and J 5 bases, leaving 12 bases between the germline ends. The CDR3 totals 13 residues. Per the germline V gene, CDR1 is SGHRS and CDR2 is YFSETQ. The CDR3 protein is CASSWTVRNEQYF. CDR3 coding DNA: TGCGCCAGCAGCTGGACGGTCCGTAACGAGCAGTACTTC.

CDR3 nucleotides: TGCAGCGTTGTAGCAGGGAGCTCCTACGAGCAGTACTTC. This sequence encodes CSVVAGSSYEQYF. The rearrangement joins TRBV29-1 to TRBJ2-7; D may match TRBD1 or TRBD2 (5 bases each). Germline loops: CDR1 SQVTM, CDR2 ANQGSEA. This CDR3 has 13 residues. Deletions cut 4 bases from V and 0 bases from J, with 10 bases between.